The rows below give T cell receptor beta chains drawn from one sample of a study of metastatic and nonmetastatic thyroid tumors. From the PCR reads, TCRdb re-called clones with MiXCR. The data show about 39,000 clones, 12% seen once. The sequencing input was blood. Receptors were obtained from a male donor with papillary thyroid cancer or a benign thyroid nodule (not recorded which). Some clones in this sample may be carry-over from other donors' samples. CDR3s include the opening cysteine and the closing phenylalanine or tryptophan. D genes are given only for firm matches. Not every row has a clone size; where given, it reads once, few, many or a size class.

NA	few	TRBV28	TRBJ1-1	13	CEGSQQGFAEAFF	TGTGAAGGCAGCCAGCAGGGATTCGCTGAAGCTTTCTTT
NA	few	TRBV9	TRBJ1-1	14	CASSERVVNTEAFF	TGTGCCAGCAGCGAGAGAGTGGTGAACACTGAAGCTTTCTTT
TRBD2	many	TRBV9	TRBJ2-1	16	CASSVIGTTRVGEQFF	TGTGCCAGCAGCGTAATCGGGACTACCCGGGTAGGTGAGCAGTTCTTC
NA	many	TRBV20-1	TRBJ1-1	14	CSALPGTQSAEAFF	TGCAGTGCTTTGCCGGGGACCCAGAGCGCTGAAGCTTTCTTT
TRBD2	NA	TRBV3-1	TRBJ2-3	15	CASSQAGGPGNTQYF	TGTGCCAGCAGCCAAGCGGGAGGGCCCGGGAATACGCAGTATTTT
NA	many	TRBV5-1	TRBJ1-3	16	CASSLVGSGSGNTIYF	TGCGCCAGCAGCTTGGTGGGGTCTGGGTCTGGAAACACCATATATTTT
TRBD2	NA	TRBV14	TRBJ2-3	16	CASSPRLAVLTDTQYF	TGTGCCAGCAGCCCCCGACTAGCGGTCCTCACAGATACGCAGTATTTT
TRBD2	many	TRBV4-2	TRBJ2-2	17	CASSPGEGRELVGELFF	TGTGCCAGCAGCCCTGGGGAGGGGCGGGAGTTGGTCGGGGAGCTGTTTTTT
NA	NA	TRBV19	TRBJ1-2	15	CASSLSSGGYYGYTF	TGTGCCAGTAGTCTATCCTCGGGGGGGTACTATGGCTACACCTTC
NA	many	TRBV28	TRBJ2-5	13	CASRQTRRETQYF	TGTGCCAGCAGACAGACTAGACGGGAGACCCAGTACTTC